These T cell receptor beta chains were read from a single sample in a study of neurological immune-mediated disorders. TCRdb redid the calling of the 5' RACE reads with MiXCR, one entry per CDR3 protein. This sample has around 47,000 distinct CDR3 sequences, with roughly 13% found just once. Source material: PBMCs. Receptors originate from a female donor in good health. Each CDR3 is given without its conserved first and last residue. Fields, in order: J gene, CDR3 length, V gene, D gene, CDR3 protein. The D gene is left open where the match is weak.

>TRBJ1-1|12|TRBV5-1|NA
ASSLVGASVEAF
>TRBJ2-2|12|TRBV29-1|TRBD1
SVYGTGDTGELF
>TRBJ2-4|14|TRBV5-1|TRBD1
ASSTGTDLAKNIQY
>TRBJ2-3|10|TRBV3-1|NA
ASSQGTTWGY
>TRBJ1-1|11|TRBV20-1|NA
SARGTENTEAF
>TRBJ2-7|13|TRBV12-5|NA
ASGLDARRAPEQY
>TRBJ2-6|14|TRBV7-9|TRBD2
ASSPGEGSGANVLT
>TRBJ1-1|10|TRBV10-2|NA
ASTWAHTEAF
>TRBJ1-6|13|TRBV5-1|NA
ASSLSGIKNSPLH
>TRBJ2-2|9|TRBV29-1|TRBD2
SASGPGELF
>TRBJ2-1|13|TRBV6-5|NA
ASTRDRSTPGEQF
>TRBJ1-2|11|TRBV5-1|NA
TNSPGGVYGYT
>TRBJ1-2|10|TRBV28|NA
ASSYRAYGYT
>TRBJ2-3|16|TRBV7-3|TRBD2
ASSPQAFSAGVGDTQY
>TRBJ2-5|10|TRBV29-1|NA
SVLGQEETQY
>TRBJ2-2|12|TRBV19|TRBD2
ASHYPGGPRELF
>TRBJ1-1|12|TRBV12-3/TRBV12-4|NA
ASRPTGAGTEAF
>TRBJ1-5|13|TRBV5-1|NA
ASSLGEGWNQPQH
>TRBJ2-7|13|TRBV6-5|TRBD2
ASSDSASGPSEQY
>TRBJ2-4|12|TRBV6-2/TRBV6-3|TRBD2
ASAGGVAKNIQY
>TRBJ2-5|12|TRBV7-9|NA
ASSPVGGIETQY
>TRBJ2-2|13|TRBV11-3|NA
ASSPQIRFPGELF
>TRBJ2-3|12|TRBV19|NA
ASSLKDETDTQY
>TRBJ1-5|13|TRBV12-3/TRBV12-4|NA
TSSPDGGNNRPQH
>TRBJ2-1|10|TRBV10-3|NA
AISDSYNEQF
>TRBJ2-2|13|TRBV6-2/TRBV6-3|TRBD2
ASAGLAVRGGELF
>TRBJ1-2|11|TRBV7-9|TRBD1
ASSYTGDYGYT
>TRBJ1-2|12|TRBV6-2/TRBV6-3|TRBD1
ASSSGTGHYGYT
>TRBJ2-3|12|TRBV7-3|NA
ASSSVGVADTQY
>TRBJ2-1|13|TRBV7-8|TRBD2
ASSRTSGRVNEQF
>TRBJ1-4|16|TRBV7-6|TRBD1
ASGSENTQGRTSRGLF
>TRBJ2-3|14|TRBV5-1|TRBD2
ASSLASSGGTDTQY